This T cell receptor beta chain was sequenced during a study of T-cell memory formation after mild COVID-19. TCRdb fed the 5' RACE reads into MiXCR, producing one record per CDR3 protein. This sample carries around 450,000 distinct CDR3 sequences, approximately 20% of them seen once, and the ten largest clones take roughly 8.4%. V was pared by 8 bases and J by 3 bases, with 4 bases of the junction left unmatched. Germline V gives CDR1 SEHNR, CDR2 FQNEAQ (reference sequence). This CDR3 has 14 residues. This clonotype was picked up many times. The TCR sequence derives from an adult woman who had mild COVID-19 (a few samples of this study predate the infection). Cell type and time point are not known. The chain employs TRBV7-9 and TRBJ2-2, with 9 positions matching TRBD1. Specimen: PBMCs or a T cell subset sorted from them (not recorded which). The CDR3 sequence: CASQRQGDTGELFF. For the CDR3, the DNA is TGTGCCAGCCAAAGACAGGGGGACACCGGGGAGCTGTTTTTT.